This T cell receptor beta chain was sequenced in a study of T-cell memory formation after mild COVID-19 (dated by TCRdb to the early 2020s). Concerning the study at large: TCR sequence clusters from the two donors were found to be largely donor specific. In a couple of donors, T-cell clones that expanded and contracted after mild COVID-19 were followed by sequencing TCRalpha and TCRbeta repertoires longitudinally. Two young, previously healthy adult volunteers, one female and one male, were included in the cohort. General conclusions and limits of the study: Some responding clones were detected in pre-infection memory, which suggested that pre-existing cross-reactive memory T cells had joined the SARS-CoV-2 response. Contracting CD4+ clones were located mainly in the CM and EM memory subsets, whereas CD8+ clones were found to be enriched in EMRA. Only a couple of mild cases were covered by the study, and larger cohorts that include severe cases with pre-infection samples were considered necessary. SARS-CoV-2 specificity was not confirmed for the second-wave clones peaking on day 37. Balanced CD4/CD8 phenotypes were observed for clones contracting from day 15 to 85, whereas a bias towards CD4+ was observed for a second wave of clones expanding from day 15 to 37.

The sequencer was an Illumina NovaSeq 6000. TCRalpha and TCRbeta cDNA libraries were constructed by 5'RACE with constant-segment primers, with sample barcodes and unique molecular identifiers being introduced. RNA was extracted from every sample with Trizol reagent. The libraries were amplified in two PCR steps, and the second step added a second sample barcode and Illumina TruSeq adapters. Sequencing of the libraries was done on an Illumina NovaSeq, producing 2 x 150 bp paired-end reads. In the authors' own workflow: Reads were demultiplexed and collapsed into UMI-guided consensus sequences with migec v1.2.7. Using mixcr v2.1.11, UMI consensuses were aligned to TRA and TRB V and J templates and then assembled into clonotypes. Clonotypes were classified as expanded or contracted when called significant by both edgeR and NoisET, with noise models trained on biological replicates. For edgeR calls, the cutoffs were a false discovery rate-adjusted p below 0.01 and a log2 fold-change threshold of 1. As an exploratory analysis of dynamics, max-normalized trajectories of the 1000 most abundant clonotypes were examined by PCA with hierarchical clustering. Separately sequenced CD4+ and CD8+ repertoires were used to assign the CD4 or CD8 phenotype of responding clones. TCRdb passed the public sequencing reads through fastp at Q25 and MiXCR, retaining productive beta sequences. CDR3 protein sequences are deduplicated, and each keeps its most common genes and DNA. The V and J calls shown here were made by TCRdb, not taken from the authors' results. Across this sample there are about 140,000 distinct CDR3 sequences, with approximately 15% seen only once. Around an eighth of the sample goes to the ten largest clones.

This clonotype was counted a few times. The target of this receptor is not known. Base qualities are not at hand, and no much larger clone is one base apart. Ficoll-Paque density gradient centrifugation was the method used to isolate PBMCs. The junction carries 5 bases between V and J, which are trimmed by 1 base and 4 bases respectively. The CDR3 holds 12 amino acids from the cysteine to the phenylalanine. Only CDR3 DNA is held: 36 bases, read in frame from base 1. CDR1 and CDR2, looked up from the germline V gene (reference sequence), are DFQATT and SNEGSKA. The source of this sequence is an adult woman who had mild COVID-19 (a few samples of this study predate the infection). The sample titles of this study are shuffled in the database, so cell type and time point are left out; the donor was told from shared clones. This chain is built from TRBV20-1 and TRBJ1-3, with TRBD1 as a weak D call on 5 bases. The sample taken for sequencing was PBMCs or a T cell subset sorted from them (not recorded which). The CDR3 in this case is CSARAGGNTIYF. The DNA sequence reads TGCAGTGCTAGAGCAGGGGGAAACACCATATATTTT.